Shown below are 11 T cell receptor beta chains from a single sample sequenced in a study of CDR3 diversity in severe acne. In TCRdb, the PCR reads were re-called with MiXCR into one record per CDR3 protein. The sample has over 85,000 distinct CDR3 sequences, 51% seen once. Sequenced: blood. The receptors stem from a male donor with acne.

The chain employs TRBV11-2 and TRBJ2-5; D possibly corresponds to TRBD1 (6 bases). The J call may be mistaken, given a closer DNA end match to TRBJ2-7. Germline V CDR1 and CDR2: SGHAT, FQNNGV. This CDR3 region has 13 residues. CDR3 loop: CASSAQGTHEQYF. CDR3 DNA sequence: TGTGCCAGCAGCGCCCAGGGGACCCACGAGCAGTACTTC.

This clonotype appeared a few times. CDR3 nucleotides: TGCGCCAGCAGCGAAGGGACAGGGATGGGCGAGCAGTACTTC. This encodes CASSEGTGMGEQYF. The rearrangement joins TRBV5-1 to TRBJ2-7, with 9 nucleotides matching TRBD1. CDR1 is SGHRS, CDR2 YFSETQ, per germline. CDR3 size: 14 residues. Trimming cost V 4 bases and J 6 bases; bases outside gene matches: 8.

This clonotype was picked up many times. The CDR3, as DNA: TGTGCCAGCAGTGAATACGGGTTGGGGGGGTATGGCTACACCTTC. It translates to CASSEYGLGGYGYTF. The chain employs TRBV25-1 and TRBJ1-2; the D gene is possibly TRBD1 (5 bases). Trimming cost V 0 bases and J 5 bases, with 13 bases left between them. This CDR3 spans 15 amino acids. From germline, CDR1 is MGHDK and CDR2 SYGVNS.

The chain is built from TRBV10-2 and TRBJ1-1; D is ambiguous. V was trimmed by 5 bases and J by 1 base, leaving 8 bases between them. The CDR3 is 13 residues long. Germline CDR1 is WSHSY and CDR2 is SAAADI. CDR3 residues: CASSPLGNTEAFF. In DNA form, the CDR3 reads TGCGCCAGCAGTCCCTTGGGGAACACTGAAGCTTTCTTT.

This clonotype appeared a few times. J is TRBJ2-6 and V is TRBV9; 7 bases map to TRBD2. V gave up 3 bases and J gave up 3 bases; unmatched junction bases: 3. The length of the CDR3 is 15 residues. In germline, CDR1 is SGDLS, CDR2 YYNGEE. The CDR3 DNA sequence: TGTGCCAGCAGCGGCCGGGAGGATGGGGCCAACGTCCTGACTTTC. Protein sequence: CASSGREDGANVLTF.

This clonotype was observed many times. The chain employs TRBV19 and TRBJ2-7; 8 bases are a match to TRBD1. Germline loops: CDR1 LNHDA, CDR2 SQIVND (reference sequence). The CDR3 is made up of 13 amino acids. V was clipped by 3 bases and J by 3 bases; unmatched bases: 1. CDR3 residues: CASSMTGDYEQYV. CDR3 nucleotides: TGTGCCAGTAGTATGACAGGGGACTACGAGCAGTACGTC.

CDR3 DNA: TGTGCCAGCAGCTTGGGGGGGGGCCGTGGCTACACCTTC. This codes for CASSLGGGRGYTF. The chain employs TRBV5-6 and TRBJ1-2, with D possibly matching TRBD1 (6 bases). With 0 bases removed from V and 7 bases from J, the gap between germline ends came to 10 bases. The V gene's germline CDR1 is SGHDT and CDR2 YYEEEE. The CDR3 loop spans 13 amino acids. Combining the CDR3 with reference TRBV5-6 and TRBJ1-2 gives the whole variable domain DAGVTQSPTHLIKTRGQQVTLRCSPKSGHDTVSWYQQALGQGPQFIFQYYEEEERQRGNFPDRFSGHQFPNYSSELNVNALLLGDSALYLCASSLGGGRGYTFGSGTRLTVV.

The rearrangement links TRBV20-1 to TRBJ2-7; maybe TRBD2 (5 bases). Between the trimmed V and J ends, which lost 1 base and 5 bases, there was a span of 18 bases. Germline V lookup: CDR1 DFQATT, CDR2 SNEGSKA (reference sequence). The CDR3 loop spans 15 amino acids. The CDR3 loop reads CSARGRDVGADEQYF. CDR3 in DNA: TGCAGTGCTAGAGGTCGGGATGTGGGCGCTGACGAGCAGTACTTC.

This clonotype was found once. The chain uses TRBV10-3 and TRBJ2-3; either TRBD1 or TRBD2 may fit D (5 bases each). Germline V gives CDR1 ENHRY, CDR2 SYGVKD. V shed 5 bases and J shed 4 bases, with 22 bases lying between them. This CDR3 is 17 amino acids long. DNA of the CDR3: TGTGCCATCAGTACCCCCTTGGGTGAGGGGATCTCAGATACGCAGTATTTT. Protein product: CAISTPLGEGISDTQYF.

This rearrangement joins TRBV19 to TRBJ2-7; 8 positions agree with TRBD1. Germline values: CDR1 LNHDA, CDR2 SQIVND (reference sequence). The CDR3 runs to 13 residues. V was clipped by 8 bases and J by 4 bases; unmatched bases: 7. For the CDR3, the DNA is TGTGCCAGTCCACGGACAGGGCAGTACGAGCAGTACTTC. Translation: CASPRTGQYEQYF.

This clonotype was seen repeatedly, ten times or more. The chain joins TRBV6-6 to TRBJ1-1; no reliable D call. The CDR3 consists of 13 residues. Germline CDR1 reads MNHNY; CDR2 reads SVGAGI (reference sequence). V was trimmed by 5 bases and J by 7 bases, leaving 14 bases between them. CDR3 amino acids: CASSRAVDYEAFF. The DNA for the CDR3 is TGTGCCAGCAGTCGGGCCGTGGACTATGAAGCTTTCTTT.